A single sample is the source of the 26 T cell receptor beta chains below, sequenced in a study of lung T cells in sarcoidosis with Löfgren's syndrome. From the reads, TCRdb called clonotypes with MiXCR, one entry per CDR3 protein. The sample shows 58,000 or so distinct CDR3 sequences, 21% of them seen only once. Sequenced: CD4+ T cells from PBMCs. These receptors all come from a human donor with sarcoidosis (Löfgren's syndrome or another form), or a control subject (not recorded which).

The gene calls are TRBV24-1 and TRBJ2-1; TRBD1 is a possible D gene (6 bases). Trimming took 3 bases from V and 5 from J, leaving 13 bases between them. Per the germline V gene, CDR1 is KGHDR and CDR2 is SFDVKD. This CDR3 has 15 residues. In DNA form, the CDR3 reads TGTGCCACCAGTGATCCCCGGGACACAAACAATGAGCAGTTCTTC. It encodes CATSDPRDTNNEQFF.

V and J are TRBV12-5 and TRBJ2-1; maybe TRBD1 (5 bases). The CDR3 runs to 14 residues. Germline CDR1 LGHNT, CDR2 FRNRAP. V was shortened by 8 bases and J by 4 bases, with 15 bases between the two germline ends. The CDR3 protein is CASRPDTEYNEQFF. The CDR3 coding sequence is TGTGCTAGTCGTCCGGACACCGAATACAATGAGCAGTTCTTC.

This clonotype was seen repeatedly, ten times or more. The chain uses TRBV20-1 and TRBJ1-1, with D maybe TRBD1 (6 bases). Germline V gene data show CDR1 as DFQATT and CDR2 as SNEGSKA (reference sequence). With 1 base removed from V and 5 bases from J, the gap between germline ends came to 11 bases. The CDR3 runs 13 residues. The CDR3 loop is CSARGGGQTEAFF. DNA of the CDR3: TGCAGTGCTAGAGGGGGGGGGCAGACTGAAGCTTTCTTT.

This clonotype was seen a handful of times. The chain has TRBV11-2 and TRBJ2-5; D is unresolved. From germline, CDR1 is SGHAT and CDR2 FQNNGV. The CDR3 is made up of 13 amino acids. Between the trimmed V and J ends, which lost 1 base and 2 bases, there was a span of 5 bases. The DNA for the CDR3 is TGTGCCAGCAGCTTAGGCAGACAAGAGACCCAGTACTTC. This codes for CASSLGRQETQYF.

The V call is TRBV10-3, the J call TRBJ2-1, with D possibly matching TRBD2 (6 bases). This CDR3 spans 12 amino acids. CDR1 is ENHRY, CDR2 SYGVKD, per germline. Trimming removed 4 bases at V and 15 bases at J, with 16 bases between. In DNA, the CDR3 is TGTGCCATCAGTGGAAACCCGGGACTTGCGTTCTTC. Its translation: CAISGNPGLAFF.

The CDR3, as DNA: TGTGCCAGTAGTCCGATGCCAGCGGAGGCTTTCTTT. This translates into CASSPMPAEAFF. The chain links TRBV19 to TRBJ1-1; no clear D. V was pared by 5 bases and J by 11 bases, with 15 bases between. CDR3 length: 12 amino acids. Germline CDR1 and CDR2: LNHDA and SQIVND (reference sequence).

The V and J genes are TRBV14 and TRBJ1-2; 12 bases align to TRBD1. The germline V gene has CDR1 SGHDN and CDR2 FVKESK. The CDR3 consists of 16 residues. After removal of 1 base from V and 2 bases from J, the junction contained 2 bases not matched to a gene. This CDR3 reads CASSQGGQGANYGYTF. CDR3 bases: TGTGCCAGCAGCCAAGGGGGACAGGGGGCGAACTATGGCTACACCTTC.

This clonotype appeared a few times. The chain is built from TRBV30 and TRBJ2-4; D call uncertain. The CDR3 covers 13 residues. CDR1 GTSNPN and CDR2 SVGIG come from the germline V gene (reference sequence). V was pared by 4 bases and J by 7 bases, with 14 bases between. CDR3 protein: CAWTLPGLNIQYF. CDR3 nucleotide sequence: TGTGCCTGGACCCTCCCCGGGCTGAACATTCAGTACTTC.

This clonotype was seen more than once but under ten times. This chain joins TRBV20-1 and TRBJ2-7, with 7 bases that match TRBD2. The germline V gene encodes CDR1 DFQATT and CDR2 SNEGSKA (reference sequence). J lost 4 bases, V lost 1 base, and 19 bases had no gene match. The length of the CDR3 is 18 residues. The CDR3 region is CSARGNRASGKAMYEQYF. The CDR3 DNA sequence: TGCAGTGCTAGAGGGAATAGGGCTAGCGGAAAGGCAATGTACGAGCAGTACTTC.

The sample holds many counts of this clonotype. The chain is built from TRBV7-2 and TRBJ2-3; D unresolved. CDR3 size: 14 residues. Germline CDR1 and CDR2: SGHTA and FQGNSA. Trimming stripped 6 bases from V and 9 bases from J, with 19 bases between. The CDR3 DNA sequence: TGTGCCAGCAGGCAACCAGGCACTAACCCCACGCAGTATTTT. This translates into CASRQPGTNPTQYF.

This clonotype was counted at least ten times. The J gene is TRBJ1-1, the V gene TRBV20-1; 8 bases agree with TRBD1. The ends lost 6 bases at V and 11 bases at J; junction bases unmatched: 17. This CDR3 has 14 amino acids. Germline loops: CDR1 DFQATT, CDR2 SNEGSKA (reference sequence). CDR3 sequence (DNA): TGCAGTGCCCCCTTGACAGGGGCGTCTTTTGAGGCTTTCTTT. It specifies CSAPLTGASFEAFF.

This clonotype was observed at least ten times. The CDR3 region is CSARDRGHSNQPQHF. In nucleotides, the CDR3 is TGCAGTGCTAGAGATCGCGGGCATAGCAATCAGCCCCAGCATTTT. The rearrangement uses TRBV20-1 and TRBJ1-5; unclear D gene. CDR1 is DFQATT and CDR2 is SNEGSKA in the germline V gene (reference sequence). The V end was cut by 0 bases, the J end by 0 bases, with 9 bases between. The CDR3 has 15 residues.

This clonotype was recorded at least ten times. The V and J genes are TRBV7-9 and TRBJ2-1, with 7 bases lining up with TRBD2. V dropped 5 bases and J dropped 5; count of bases not matched to a gene: 9. The CDR3 contains 15 residues. CDR1 and CDR2 from the germline V gene are SEHNR and FQNEAQ (reference sequence). CDR3 nucleotides: TGTGCCAGCAGCCACCGGGACTACCGAAACAATGAGCAGTTCTTC. Translating gives CASSHRDYRNNEQFF. Drawing the rest from reference TRBV7-9 and TRBJ2-1, the complete variable domain is DTGVSQNPRHKITKRGQNVTFRCDPISEHNRLYWYRQTLGQGPEFLTYFQNEAQLEKSRLLSDRFSAERPKGSFSTLEIQRTEQGDSAMYLCASSHRDYRNNEQFFGPGTRLTVL.

This clonotype showed up many times. The chain combines TRBV20-1 with TRBJ1-5, with D hard to call. The V gene's germline CDR1 is DFQATT and CDR2 SNEGSKA (reference sequence). V dropped 1 base and J dropped 0 bases, with 4 bases sitting between them. CDR3 length equals 13 residues. The CDR3, as DNA: TGCAGTGCTAGAGTCGATAGCAATCAGCCCCAGCATTTT. Residues: CSARVDSNQPQHF.

This clonotype appeared many times. The J gene is TRBJ2-1, the V gene TRBV6-2 or TRBV6-3; D call uncertain. Germline-derived CDR1 and CDR2 are MNHEY and SVGEGT. The germline V and J ends were trimmed by 6 bases and 0 bases, with 6 bases remaining between them. The CDR3 length is 13 residues. The CDR3 region is CASRISSYNEQFF. The CDR3 bases are TGTGCCAGCAGGATTAGCTCCTACAATGAGCAGTTCTTC.

This clonotype came up a few times. Given a much more abundant clone one base away, this may be a read error. This sequence joins TRBV20-1 and TRBJ1-5, with D maybe TRBD1 (6 bases). This CDR3 comprises 15 residues. Germline V gene data show CDR1 as DFQATT and CDR2 as SNEGSKA (reference sequence). V was clipped by 4 bases and J by 3 bases, with 16 bases between them. The CDR3 reads CSAIREQGSNQPQHF. As DNA, the CDR3 is TGCAGTGCTATTAGGGAACAGGGTTCCAATCAGCCCCAGCATTTT.

This clonotype occurred many times. This chain joins TRBV7-6 and TRBJ2-6; D could derive from TRBD1 or TRBD2 (6 bases each). V lost 4 bases, J lost 4 bases, and 20 bases lay in between. This CDR3 spans 18 amino acids. Germline V gene data show CDR1 as SGHVS and CDR2 as FNYEAQ. The CDR3 sequence: CASSSPQGRFRGANVLTF. In nucleotides, the CDR3 is TGTGCCAGCAGCTCCCCCCAGGGGAGGTTTAGAGGGGCCAACGTCCTGACTTTC. Variable domain in full (rest from reference TRBV7-6 and TRBJ2-6): GAGVSQSPRYKVTKRGQDVALRCDPISGHVSLYWYRQALGQGPEFLTYFNYEAQQDKSGLPNDRFSAERPEGSISTLTIQRTEQRDSAMYRCASSSPQGRFRGANVLTFGAGSRLTVL.

Ten or more counts support this clonotype. The CDR3 coding sequence is TGTGCCACCTCTTCCTGGGGACAGAGTAAAGAGACCCAGTACTTC. Its protein product is CATSSWGQSKETQYF. The chain has TRBV6-1 and TRBJ2-5; 7 nucleotides align to TRBD1. In germline, CDR1 is MNHNS, CDR2 SASEGT. The length of the CDR3 is 15 residues. The V segment lost 10 bases and the J segment 3 bases; nucleotides outside the gene matches: 14.

As to this clonotype: A read error is possible here, since a much larger clone lies one base away. V is TRBV28 and J is TRBJ1-2, with D possibly matching TRBD1 (5 bases). Germline V gives CDR1 MDHEN, CDR2 SYDVKM. The CDR3 runs to 13 residues. The ends were cut back, 7 bases at V and 7 bases at J, with 16 bases in the middle. The DNA for the CDR3 is TGTGCCAGCAACGTCCGGGACCGAGTTGGCTACACCTTC. Its translation is CASNVRDRVGYTF.

On this clonotype: This clone may be a read error of a much larger clone one base away. The V and J genes are TRBV20-1 and TRBJ1-2, with D hard to call. The ends were cut back, 3 bases at V and 10 bases at J, with 18 bases in the middle. The CDR3 runs 13 residues. CDR1 and CDR2 (germline): DFQATT, SNEGSKA (reference sequence). CDR3 in DNA: TGCAGTGCTAGTAGCGCCACCAGCTTGGACTACACCTTC. It yields the protein CSASSATSLDYTF.

This clonotype was detected ten times or more. The rearrangement uses TRBV2 and TRBJ1-6; D gene unclear. CDR1 is SNHLY, CDR2 FYNNEI, per germline. The CDR3 extends over 13 amino acids. V gave up 10 bases and J gave up 2 bases, with 9 bases separating them. CDR3: CATGRTYNSPLHF. DNA for the CDR3: TGTGCCACCGGACGGACCTATAATTCACCCCTCCACTTT.

The table lists this clonotype with many counts. This chain links TRBV28 with TRBJ2-7; D may correspond to TRBD1 or TRBD2 (5 bases each). The CDR3 runs to 15 residues. Trimming pared 5 bases from V and 1 base from J, leaving 15 bases between. Germline CDR1 is MDHEN and CDR2 is SYDVKM. The CDR3 DNA follows: TGTGCCAGCAGTCCTGGGGACGTTAGTTCCTACGAGCAGTACTTC. This codes for CASSPGDVSSYEQYF.

Concerning this clonotype itself: A junction boundary mismatches the germline segment, possibly from a read error. The chain carries TRBV27 and TRBJ1-5; D remains unclear. The germline V gene encodes CDR1 MNHEY and CDR2 SMNVEV (reference sequence). The CDR3 loop spans 14 amino acids. CDR3: CASSYSYRNQSQHF. In DNA, the CDR3 is TGTGCCAGCAGTTACAGCTATAGAAATCAGTCCCAGCATTTT.

At least ten counts were recorded for this clonotype. The chain joins TRBV7-9 to TRBJ2-7, with D unresolved. This CDR3 comprises 18 residues. Looked up from germline, CDR1 is SEHNR and CDR2 is FQNEAQ (reference sequence). With 1 base removed from V and 4 bases from J, the gap between germline ends came to 23 bases. The CDR3 nucleotides read TGTGCCAGCAGCTTAGGTTCTGGTACATTTTTATTCGGGTACGAGCAGTACTTC. Translated: CASSLGSGTFLFGYEQYF. Filled out from reference TRBV7-9 and TRBJ2-7, the complete variable domain reads DTGVSQNPRHKITKRGQNVTFRCDPISEHNRLYWYRQTLGQGPEFLTYFQNEAQLEKSRLLSDRFSAERPKGSFSTLEIQRTEQGDSAMYLCASSLGSGTFLFGYEQYFGPGTRLTVT.

Many counts were recorded for this clonotype. V and J are TRBV4-1 and TRBJ2-1, with a weak D call TRBD2 (7 bases). CDR1 MGHRA and CDR2 YSYEKL come from the germline V gene. With 4 bases removed from V and 8 bases from J, the gap between germline ends came to 21 bases. CDR3 length: 16 residues. The CDR3 nucleotides read TGCGCCAGCAGCCTTGGGGGGGGCTTGGGGACTTATGAGCAGTTCTTC. Amino acid sequence: CASSLGGGLGTYEQFF.

To note about this clonotype: A much larger clone sits a single nucleotide away, making a read error possible. The chain combines TRBV6-1 with TRBJ2-1, with 8 bases aligning to TRBD2. Losses at the gene ends were 5 bases for V and 7 bases for J; bases not matched to a gene: 16. CDR3 length: 17 amino acids. Germline lookup yields CDR1 MNHNS and CDR2 SASEGT. The CDR3 reads CASSSSSGLVSRNEQFF. CDR3 sequence (DNA): TGTGCCAGCAGTTCTAGTTCGGGACTAGTTAGCCGGAATGAGCAGTTCTTC.